This section outlines one TCR beta chain sequence together with its context. Its antigen is not known. Trimming took off 3 bases at V and 4 bases at J, with 7 bases between the two ends. The CDR3 length is 12 residues. CDR1 WNHNN and CDR2 SYGVQD come from the germline V gene (reference sequence). The data were produced by immunoSEQ multiplex PCR, yet TCRdb's version contains in-frame clones alone and is incomplete. The listing records about 140,000 clones. The record originates from a study of T cell responses to AZD1222 COVID-19 vaccine. Whole-study results and caveats: Sampling that yielded the repertoires occurred only after the peak T cell response. Possibly, clonal diversity was underestimated; donors were largely white British and included more females. Spike-specific TCR breadth rose after two AZD1222 doses, and depth rose as well.

This chain links TRBV10-1 with TRBJ2-7; D gene ambiguous. The TCR sequence derives from an adult in good health. Input material: peripheral blood. The CDR3 loop reads CASSEGVYEQYF. CDR3 in DNA: TGCGCCAGCAGTGAAGGCGTATACGAGCAGTACTTC.